This T cell receptor beta chain was identified in a study of T cell responses to AZD1222 COVID-19 vaccine. CDR1 and CDR2 (germline): LNHDA, SQIVND (reference sequence). The CDR3 is made up of 16 amino acids. Trimming at V came to 5 bases and at J to 7 bases, leaving 7 bases not matched to a gene. On this clone itself: As yet, its antigen is unknown.

Study-level results: Once two AZD1222 doses were given, Spike-specific TCR breadth and depth went up.

Only in-frame clones appear in the TCRdb table, and some are missing; sequencing was by immunoSEQ multiplex PCR. The sample carries fewer than 130,000 clones, about 90% recorded once. Second-dose groups at about 4 or about 12 weeks were pooled. The chain carries TRBV19 and TRBJ2-2; 13 bases agree with TRBD2. The specimen comprised peripheral blood, sampled 28 days after the second AZD1222 dose. This sequence was found in an adult who received the AZD1222 COVID-19 vaccine. The CDR3 loop is CASSPGTSGMSGELFF. In DNA form, the CDR3 reads TGTGCCAGTAGTCCCGGGACTAGCGGGATGAGCGGGGAGCTGTTTTTT.